This T cell receptor beta chain was captured by sequencing in a study of blood T cell repertoires in COVID-19. This clone was seen only a few times. Produced via immunoSEQ multiplex PCR; TCRdb's table is partial and in-frame only. The table has 200,000 to 250,000 clones, approximately 90% seen once. Participant reports of clinical history set cohort assignment. Germline loops: CDR1 SQVTM, CDR2 ANQGSEA. With 6 bases removed from V and 12 bases from J, the gap between germline ends came to 24 bases. The CDR3 contains 14 residues. Sample: PBMCs or T cells enriched from blood (not recorded which). The sequence came from a woman in her 30s with acute COVID-19. The gene calls are TRBV29-1 and TRBJ2-1; D perhaps matches TRBD1 (5 bases). CDR3 sequence reads: CSVVSPTAPDVQFF. The DNA of the CDR3 is TGCAGCGTCGTGTCGCCGACAGCCCCCGATGTGCAGTTCTTC.